This paragraph covers one T cell receptor (beta chain) sequence. The method was immunoSEQ multiplex PCR; TCRdb's version includes in-frame clones alone and lacks a portion of them. The sample consists of about 300,000 clones, around nine tenths of them appearing once. This sample was included in a study of blood T cell repertoires in COVID-19. About the study: Samples came from the United States, Italy and Spain, spanning acute and convalescent COVID-19.

The CDR3 loop spans 15 amino acids. Trimming took 3 bases from V and 5 from J; bases not matched to a gene: 5. Germline V gives CDR1 GTSNPN, CDR2 SVGIG (reference sequence). Participants were aged about 18 to 100 years from around 25 US areas. Clinical histories supplied by participants themselves formed the basis of cohort assignment. Two negative PCRs, clearance, or symptom resolution had been documented for recovered Cohort 3 donors. The clonotype comes from a woman younger than 30 who had recovered from COVID-19. Sequences were obtained from PBMCs or T cells enriched from blood (not recorded which). The chain links TRBV30 to TRBJ2-2, with 11 bases identical to TRBD1. This CDR3 reads CAWSRDRGNTGELFF. Here the CDR3 DNA reads TGTGCCTGGAGCCGGGACAGGGGGAATACCGGGGAGCTGTTTTTT.